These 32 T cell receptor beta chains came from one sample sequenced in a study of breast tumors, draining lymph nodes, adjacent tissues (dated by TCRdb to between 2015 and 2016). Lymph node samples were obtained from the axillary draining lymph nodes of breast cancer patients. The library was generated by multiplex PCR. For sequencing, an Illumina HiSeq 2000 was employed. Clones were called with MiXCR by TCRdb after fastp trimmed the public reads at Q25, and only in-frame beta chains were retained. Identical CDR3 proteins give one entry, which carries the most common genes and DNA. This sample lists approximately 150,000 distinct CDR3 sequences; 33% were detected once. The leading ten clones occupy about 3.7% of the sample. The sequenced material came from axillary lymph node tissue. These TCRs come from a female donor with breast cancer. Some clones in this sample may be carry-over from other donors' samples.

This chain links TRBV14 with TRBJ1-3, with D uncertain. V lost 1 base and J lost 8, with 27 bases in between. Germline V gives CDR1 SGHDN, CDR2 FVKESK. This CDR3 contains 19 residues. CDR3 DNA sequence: TGTGCCAGCAGCCAAGGTTACAGTAGGCTGACCCAAGGAGGCTACACCATATATTTT. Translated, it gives CASSQGYSRLTQGGYTIYF.

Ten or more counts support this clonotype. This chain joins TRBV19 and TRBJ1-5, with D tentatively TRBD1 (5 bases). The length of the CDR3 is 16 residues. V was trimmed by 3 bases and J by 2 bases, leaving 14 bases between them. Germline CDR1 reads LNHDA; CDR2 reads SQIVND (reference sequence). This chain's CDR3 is CASSIGTTRGNQPQHF. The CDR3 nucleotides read TGTGCCAGTAGTATCGGGACGACTAGGGGCAATCAGCCCCAGCATTTT.

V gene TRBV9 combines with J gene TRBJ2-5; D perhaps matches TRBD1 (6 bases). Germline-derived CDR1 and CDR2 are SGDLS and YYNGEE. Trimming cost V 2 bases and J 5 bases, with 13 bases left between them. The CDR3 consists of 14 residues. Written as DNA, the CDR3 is TGTGCCAGCAGCGTTAGGGGGATCGGGGAGACCCAGTACTTC. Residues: CASSVRGIGETQYF.

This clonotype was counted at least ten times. The CDR3 here is CASSLKRDRQETQYF. For the CDR3, the DNA is TGTGCCAGCAGCTTAAAGCGGGACCGGCAAGAGACCCAGTACTTC. The chain combines TRBV7-8 with TRBJ2-5, with 7 bases aligning to TRBD2. CDR1 and CDR2 (germline): SGHVS, FQNEAQ. V was clipped by 2 bases and J by 2 bases; unmatched bases: 5. The CDR3 has 15 residues.

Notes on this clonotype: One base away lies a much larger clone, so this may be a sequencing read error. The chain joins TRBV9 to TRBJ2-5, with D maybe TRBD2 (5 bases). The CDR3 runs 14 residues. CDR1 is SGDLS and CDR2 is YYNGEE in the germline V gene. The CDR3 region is CTSSVVPIGETQSF. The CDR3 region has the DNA TGTACCAGCAGCGTAGTCCCGATTGGGGAGACCCAGTCCTTC. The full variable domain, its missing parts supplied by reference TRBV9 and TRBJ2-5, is DSGVTQTPKHLITATGQRVTLRCSPRSGDLSVYWYQQSLDQGLQFLIQYYNGEERAKGNILERFSAQQFPDLHSELNLSSLELGDSALYFCTSSVVPIGETQSFGPGTRLLVL.

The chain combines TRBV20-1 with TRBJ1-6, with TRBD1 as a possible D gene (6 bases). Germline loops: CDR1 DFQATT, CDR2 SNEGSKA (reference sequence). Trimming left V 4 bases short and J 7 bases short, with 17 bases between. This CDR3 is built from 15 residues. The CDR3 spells CSAIIRGGSNSPLHF. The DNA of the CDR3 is TGCAGTGCTATTATCAGGGGTGGGAGCAATTCACCCCTCCACTTT.

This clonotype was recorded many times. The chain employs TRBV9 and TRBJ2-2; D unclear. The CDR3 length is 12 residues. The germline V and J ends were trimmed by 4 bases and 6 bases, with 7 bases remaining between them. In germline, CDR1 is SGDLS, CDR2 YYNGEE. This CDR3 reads CASSPYPGELFF. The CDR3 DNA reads TGTGCCAGCAGCCCGTACCCCGGGGAGCTGTTTTTT. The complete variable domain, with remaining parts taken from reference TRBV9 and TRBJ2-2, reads DSGVTQTPKHLITATGQRVTLRCSPRSGDLSVYWYQQSLDQGLQFLIQYYNGEERAKGNILERFSAQQFPDLHSELNLSSLELGDSALYFCASSPYPGELFFGEGSRLTVL.

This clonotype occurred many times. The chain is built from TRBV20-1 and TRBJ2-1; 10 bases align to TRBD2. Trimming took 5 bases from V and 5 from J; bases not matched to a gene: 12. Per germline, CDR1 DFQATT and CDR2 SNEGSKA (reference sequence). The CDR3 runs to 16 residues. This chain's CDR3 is CSADRFGTSGNNEQFF. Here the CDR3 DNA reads TGCAGTGCTGACAGATTTGGTACTAGCGGGAACAATGAGCAGTTCTTC.

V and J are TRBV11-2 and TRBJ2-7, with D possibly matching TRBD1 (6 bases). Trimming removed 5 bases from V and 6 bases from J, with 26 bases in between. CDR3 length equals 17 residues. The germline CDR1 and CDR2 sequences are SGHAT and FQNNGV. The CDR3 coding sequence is TGTGCCAGCAGCCAATTGACAGGCACGTTTTCCCTCGGCGAGCAGTACTTC. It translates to CASSQLTGTFSLGEQYF.

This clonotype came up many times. This chain's CDR3 is CASTAPSGELFF. As DNA, the CDR3 is TGTGCCAGCACGGCGCCATCCGGGGAGCTGTTTTTT. The rearrangement links TRBV3-1 to TRBJ2-2; D ambiguous. Germline V gene data show CDR1 as LGHDT and CDR2 as YNNKEL (reference sequence). Trimming shortened V by 7 bases and J by 6 bases, and 9 bases separated the two germline ends. The CDR3 runs 12 residues. Full variable domain (remainder filled in from reference TRBV3-1 and TRBJ2-2): DTAVSQTPKYLVTQMGNDKSIKCEQNLGHDTMYWYKQDSKKFLKIMFSYNNKELIINETVPNRFSPKSPDKAHLNLHINSLELGDSAVYFCASTAPSGELFFGEGSRLTVL.

CDR3 in DNA: TGTGCCAGCAGCTTAGGCTACGGTGTTCCAGGGCGACATGGCTACACCTTC. It specifies CASSLGYGVPGRHGYTF. This sequence joins TRBV11-3 and TRBJ1-2, with a possible D match to TRBD1 (5 bases). The CDR3 contains 17 residues. V lost 1 base and J lost 6, with 21 bases in between. Germline assignment: CDR1 SGHNT and CDR2 YENEEA.

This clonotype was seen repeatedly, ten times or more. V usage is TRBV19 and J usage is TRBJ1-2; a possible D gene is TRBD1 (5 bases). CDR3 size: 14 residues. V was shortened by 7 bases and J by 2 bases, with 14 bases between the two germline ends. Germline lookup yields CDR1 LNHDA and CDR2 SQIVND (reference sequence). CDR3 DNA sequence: TGTGCCAGTAATCCACAGGCGTTAAACTATGGCTACACCTTC. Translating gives CASNPQALNYGYTF.

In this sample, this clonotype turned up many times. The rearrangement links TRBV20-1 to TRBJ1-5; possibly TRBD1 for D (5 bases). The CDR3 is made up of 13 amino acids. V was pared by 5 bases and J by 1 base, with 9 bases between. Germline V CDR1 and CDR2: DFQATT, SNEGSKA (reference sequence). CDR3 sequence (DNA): TGCAGTGCTGTTAGGGACAGCAATCAGCCCCAGCATTTT. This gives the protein CSAVRDSNQPQHF.

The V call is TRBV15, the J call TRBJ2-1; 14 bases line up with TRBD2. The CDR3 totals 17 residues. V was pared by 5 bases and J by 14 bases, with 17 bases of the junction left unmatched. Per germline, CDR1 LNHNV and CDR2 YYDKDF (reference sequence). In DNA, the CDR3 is TGTGCCACCAGCCCGCGAAAAGGACTAGCGGGAGGCCACGGGAAGTTCTTC. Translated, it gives CATSPRKGLAGGHGKFF.

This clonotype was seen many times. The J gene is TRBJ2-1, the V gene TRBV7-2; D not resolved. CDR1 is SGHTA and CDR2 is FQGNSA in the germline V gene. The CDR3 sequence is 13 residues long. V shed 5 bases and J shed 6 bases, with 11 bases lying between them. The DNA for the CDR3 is TGTGCCAGCAGCAATGTAAACAGCAATGAGCAGTTCTTC. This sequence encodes CASSNVNSNEQFF.

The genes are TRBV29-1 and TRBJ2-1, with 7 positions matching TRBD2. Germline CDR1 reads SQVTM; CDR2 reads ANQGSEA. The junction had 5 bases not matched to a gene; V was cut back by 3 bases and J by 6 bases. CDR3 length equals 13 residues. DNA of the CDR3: TGCAGCGTTGAGCGGGGGTCGAGCAATGAGCAGTTCTTC. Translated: CSVERGSSNEQFF.

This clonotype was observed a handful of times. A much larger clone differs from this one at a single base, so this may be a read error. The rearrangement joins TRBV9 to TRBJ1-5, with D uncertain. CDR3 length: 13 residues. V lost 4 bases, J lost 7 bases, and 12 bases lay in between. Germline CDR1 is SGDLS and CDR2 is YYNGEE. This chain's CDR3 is CASSQYTPQPQHF. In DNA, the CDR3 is TGTGCCAGCAGCCAGTATACCCCCCAGCCCCAGCATTTT.

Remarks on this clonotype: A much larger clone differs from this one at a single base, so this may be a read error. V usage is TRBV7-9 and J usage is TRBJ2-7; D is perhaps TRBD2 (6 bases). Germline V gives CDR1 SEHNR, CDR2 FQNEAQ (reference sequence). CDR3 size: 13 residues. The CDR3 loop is CVSSPSGDYEQYF. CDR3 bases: TGTGTCAGCAGCCCCTCGGGGGACTACGAGCAGTACTTC.

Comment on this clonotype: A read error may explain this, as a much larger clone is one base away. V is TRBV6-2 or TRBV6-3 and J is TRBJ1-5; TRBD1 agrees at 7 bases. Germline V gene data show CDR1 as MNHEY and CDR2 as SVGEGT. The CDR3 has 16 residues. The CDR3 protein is CACSGDREGENQPQHF. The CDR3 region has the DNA TGTGCCTGCAGCGGAGACAGGGAAGGGGAAAATCAGCCCCAGCATTTT.

The CDR3, as DNA: TGCAGTGCCTTGCGGGTGGAAGAGACCCAGTACTTC. Translation: CSALRVEETQYF. This chain joins TRBV20-1 and TRBJ2-5; perhaps TRBD2 as D (5 bases). CDR3 length equals 12 residues. With 6 bases removed from V and 3 bases from J, the gap between germline ends came to 11 bases. Per germline, CDR1 DFQATT and CDR2 SNEGSKA (reference sequence).

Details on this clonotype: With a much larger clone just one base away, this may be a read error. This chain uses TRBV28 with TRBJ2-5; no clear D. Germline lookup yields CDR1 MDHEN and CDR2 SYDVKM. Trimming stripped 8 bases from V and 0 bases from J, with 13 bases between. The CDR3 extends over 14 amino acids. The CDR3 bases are TGTGCCAGCTATTCGAGGCGGAACCAAGAGACCCAGTACTTC. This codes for CASYSRRNQETQYF.

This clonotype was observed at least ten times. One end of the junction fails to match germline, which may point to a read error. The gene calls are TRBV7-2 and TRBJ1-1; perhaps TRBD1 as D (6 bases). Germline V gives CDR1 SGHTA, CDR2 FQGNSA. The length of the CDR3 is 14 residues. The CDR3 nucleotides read TGTGCCAGCACCTTAGGGGGGGAGGACACTGAAGCTTTCTTT. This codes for CASTLGGEDTEAFF. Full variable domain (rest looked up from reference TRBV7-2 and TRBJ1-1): GAGVSQSPSNKVTEKGKDVELRCDPISGHTALYWYRQSLGQGLEFLIYFQGNSAPDKSGLPSDRFSAERTGGSVSTLTIQRTQQEDSAVYLCASTLGGEDTEAFFGQGTRLTVV.

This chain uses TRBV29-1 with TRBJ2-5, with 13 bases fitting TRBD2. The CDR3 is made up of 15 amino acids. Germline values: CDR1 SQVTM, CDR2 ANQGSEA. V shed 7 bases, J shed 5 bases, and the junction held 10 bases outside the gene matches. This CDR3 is CSALGTSGIWETQYF. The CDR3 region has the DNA TGCAGCGCCCTCGGGACTAGCGGGATATGGGAGACCCAGTACTTC. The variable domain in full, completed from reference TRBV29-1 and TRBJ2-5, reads SAVISQKPSRDICQRGTSLTIQCQVDSQVTMMFWYRQQPGQSLTLIATANQGSEATYESGFVIDKFPISRPNLTFSTLTVSNMSPEDSSIYLCSALGTSGIWETQYFGPGTRLLVL.

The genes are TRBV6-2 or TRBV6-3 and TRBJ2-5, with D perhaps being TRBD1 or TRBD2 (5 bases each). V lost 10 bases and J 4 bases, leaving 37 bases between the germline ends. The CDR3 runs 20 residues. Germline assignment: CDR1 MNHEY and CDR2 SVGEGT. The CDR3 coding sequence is TGTGCCACCCTCTTTTTAATGAGCAGTTCCCCGGGGCTACCCCTAGAGACCCAGTACTTC. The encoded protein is CATLFLMSSSPGLPLETQYF.

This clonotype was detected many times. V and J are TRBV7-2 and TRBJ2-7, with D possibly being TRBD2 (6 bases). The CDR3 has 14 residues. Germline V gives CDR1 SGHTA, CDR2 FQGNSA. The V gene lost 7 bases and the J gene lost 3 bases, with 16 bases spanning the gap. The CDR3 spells CASTPLRGGYEQYF. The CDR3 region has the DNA TGTGCCAGCACCCCCTTGAGGGGAGGCTACGAGCAGTACTTC.

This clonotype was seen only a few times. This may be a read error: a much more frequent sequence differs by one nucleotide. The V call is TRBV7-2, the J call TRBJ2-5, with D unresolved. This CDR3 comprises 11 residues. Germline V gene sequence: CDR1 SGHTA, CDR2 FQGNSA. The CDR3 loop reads CAGSPLVTQYF. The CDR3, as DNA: TGTGCCGGCAGCCCCCTTGTGACCCAGTACTTC.

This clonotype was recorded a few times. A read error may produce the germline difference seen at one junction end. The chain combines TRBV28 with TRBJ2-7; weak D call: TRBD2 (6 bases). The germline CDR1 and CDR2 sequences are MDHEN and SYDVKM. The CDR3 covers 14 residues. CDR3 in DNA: TGTGCCAGCAGTTTTGTCGGGGGAAATTACGGGCAGTACTTC. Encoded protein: CASSFVGGNYGQYF.

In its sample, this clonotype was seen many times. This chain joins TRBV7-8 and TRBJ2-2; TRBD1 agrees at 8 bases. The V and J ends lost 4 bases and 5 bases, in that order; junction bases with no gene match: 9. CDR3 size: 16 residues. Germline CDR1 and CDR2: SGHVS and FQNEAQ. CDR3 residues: CASSSDRGRWTGELFF. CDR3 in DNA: TGTGCCAGCAGCTCCGACAGGGGACGGTGGACCGGGGAGCTGTTTTTT.

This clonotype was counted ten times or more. CDR3 loop: CSAWGSGATGELFF. The CDR3 nucleotides are TGCAGTGCTTGGGGCTCAGGGGCCACCGGGGAGCTGTTTTTT. The chain joins TRBV20-1 to TRBJ2-2, with a tentative D call TRBD1 (6 bases). Germline CDR1 reads DFQATT; CDR2 reads SNEGSKA (reference sequence). The ends were cut back, 5 bases at V and 4 bases at J, with 14 bases in the middle. This CDR3 has 14 amino acids.

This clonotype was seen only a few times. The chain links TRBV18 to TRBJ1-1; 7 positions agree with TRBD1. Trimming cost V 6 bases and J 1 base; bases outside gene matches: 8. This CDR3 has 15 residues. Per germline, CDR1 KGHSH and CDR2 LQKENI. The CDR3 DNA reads TGTGCCAGCTCGGGGAACAGGGGCGAGAACACTGAAGCTTTCTTT. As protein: CASSGNRGENTEAFF.

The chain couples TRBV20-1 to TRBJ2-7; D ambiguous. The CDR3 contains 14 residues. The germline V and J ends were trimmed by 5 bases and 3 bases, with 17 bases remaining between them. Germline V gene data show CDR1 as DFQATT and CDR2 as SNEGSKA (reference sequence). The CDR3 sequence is CSAPVAQPGYEQYF. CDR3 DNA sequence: TGCAGTGCTCCCGTAGCCCAGCCGGGCTACGAGCAGTACTTC.

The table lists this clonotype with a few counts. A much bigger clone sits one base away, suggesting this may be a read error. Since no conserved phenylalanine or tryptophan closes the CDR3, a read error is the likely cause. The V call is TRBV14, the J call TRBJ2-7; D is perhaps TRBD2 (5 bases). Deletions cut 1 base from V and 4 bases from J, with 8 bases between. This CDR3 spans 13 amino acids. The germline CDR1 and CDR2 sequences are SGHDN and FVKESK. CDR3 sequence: CASSQVTIYEQYS. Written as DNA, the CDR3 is TGTGCCAGCAGCCAAGTGACTATTTACGAGCAGTACTCC.